This entry concerns a single T cell receptor beta chain. This record belongs to a study of blood T cell repertoires in COVID-19. Study-wide context: T cells, B-cell-depleted T cells, or PBMCs provided the cDNA or gDNA that served as material.

TCRdb's table, derived via immunoSEQ multiplex PCR, lists solely in-frame clones and lacks some. The data contain some 290,000 clones, about four fifths of them seen just once; the ten biggest clones take up less than 3%. Sequencing was performed on peripheral blood. The clonotype originates from a woman aged 60-75 years with active or convalescent COVID-19.

The CDR3 DNA reads as TGTGCCAGCAGCTTAGGGCGGGGAGGAAACACCATATATTTT. Its protein is CASSLGRGGNTIYF. J is TRBJ1-3 and V is TRBV5-5; the D is unclear. The CDR3 loop spans 14 amino acids. Trimming took off 2 bases at V and 4 bases at J, with 10 bases between the two ends. In germline, CDR1 is SGHKS, CDR2 YYEKEE (reference sequence).